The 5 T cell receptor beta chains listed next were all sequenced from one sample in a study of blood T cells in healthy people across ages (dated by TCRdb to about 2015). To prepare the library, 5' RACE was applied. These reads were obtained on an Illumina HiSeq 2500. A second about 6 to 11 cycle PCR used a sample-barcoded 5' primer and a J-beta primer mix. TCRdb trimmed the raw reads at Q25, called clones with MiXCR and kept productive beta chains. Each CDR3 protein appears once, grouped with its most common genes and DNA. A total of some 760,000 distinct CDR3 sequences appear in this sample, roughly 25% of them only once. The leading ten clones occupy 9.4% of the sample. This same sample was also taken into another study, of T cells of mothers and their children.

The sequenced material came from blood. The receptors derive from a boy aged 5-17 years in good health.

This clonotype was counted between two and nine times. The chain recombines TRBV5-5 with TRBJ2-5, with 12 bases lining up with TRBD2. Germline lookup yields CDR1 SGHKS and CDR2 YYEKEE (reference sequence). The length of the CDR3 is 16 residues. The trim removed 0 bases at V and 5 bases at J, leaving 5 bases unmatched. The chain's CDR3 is CASSLAGTSGRETQYF. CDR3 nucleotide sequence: TGTGCCAGCAGCTTGGCGGGGACTAGCGGGCGGGAGACCCAGTACTTC.

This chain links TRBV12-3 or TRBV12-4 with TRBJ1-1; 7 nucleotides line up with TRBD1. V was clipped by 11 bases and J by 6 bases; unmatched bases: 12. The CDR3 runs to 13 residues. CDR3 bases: TGTGCCTCAATTCTAACAGGGGATTCTGAAGCTTTCTTT. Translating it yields CASILTGDSEAFF.

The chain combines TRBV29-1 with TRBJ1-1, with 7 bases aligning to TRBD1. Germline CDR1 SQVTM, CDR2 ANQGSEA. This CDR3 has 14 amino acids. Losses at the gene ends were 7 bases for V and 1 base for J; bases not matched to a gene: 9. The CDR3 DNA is TGCAGCGCCGAGCAGGGGGGCAGGAACACTGAAGCTTTCTTT. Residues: CSAEQGGRNTEAFF.

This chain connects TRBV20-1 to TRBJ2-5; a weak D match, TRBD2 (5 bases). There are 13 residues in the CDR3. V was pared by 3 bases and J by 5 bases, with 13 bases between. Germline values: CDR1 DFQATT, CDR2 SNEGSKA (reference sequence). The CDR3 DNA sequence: TGCAGTGCTAGTGCGCTAGCCGGGGAGACCCAGTACTTC. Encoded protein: CSASALAGETQYF.

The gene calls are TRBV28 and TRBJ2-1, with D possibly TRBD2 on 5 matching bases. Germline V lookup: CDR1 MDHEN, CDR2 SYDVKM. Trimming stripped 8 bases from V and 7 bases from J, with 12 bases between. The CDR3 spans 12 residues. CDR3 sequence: CASCEWENEQFF. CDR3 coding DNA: TGTGCCAGCTGTGAGTGGGAGAATGAGCAGTTCTTC.